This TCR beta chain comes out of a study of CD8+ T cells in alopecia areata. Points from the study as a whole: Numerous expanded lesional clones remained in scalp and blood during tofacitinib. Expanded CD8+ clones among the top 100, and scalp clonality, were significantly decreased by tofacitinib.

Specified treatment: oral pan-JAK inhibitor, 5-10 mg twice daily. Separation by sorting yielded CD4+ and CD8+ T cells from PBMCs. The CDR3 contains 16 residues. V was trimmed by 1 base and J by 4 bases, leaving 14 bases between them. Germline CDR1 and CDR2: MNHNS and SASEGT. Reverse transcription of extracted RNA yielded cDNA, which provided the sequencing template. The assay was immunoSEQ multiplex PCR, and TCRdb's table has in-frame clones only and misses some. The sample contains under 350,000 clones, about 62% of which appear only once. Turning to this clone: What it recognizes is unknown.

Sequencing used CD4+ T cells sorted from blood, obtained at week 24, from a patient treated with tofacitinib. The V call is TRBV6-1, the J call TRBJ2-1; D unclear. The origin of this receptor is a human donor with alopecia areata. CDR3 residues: CASSEVAPLTYNEQFF. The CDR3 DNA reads TGTGCCAGCAGTGAAGTTGCGCCCTTAACTTACAATGAGCAGTTCTTC.